The 25 T cell receptor beta chains in this list originate from one sample, sequenced in a study of memory CD4+ T cells and cytomegalovirus serostatus. The data were produced by immunoSEQ multiplex PCR, yet TCRdb's version contains in-frame clones alone and is incomplete. The repertoire holds over 65,000 clones, with 65% to 85% as singletons. Single viable CD3+CD4+CD8-CD45RO+ cells were sorted as the memory CD4+ T cells. What was sequenced was memory CD4+ T cells from blood. The receptors shown here come from an adult in good health and CMV-seronegative.

The rearrangement joins TRBV14 to TRBJ1-2, with D uncertain. The CDR3 loop spans 13 amino acids. Trimming removed 2 bases at V and 6 bases at J, with 10 bases between. From germline, CDR1 is SGHDN and CDR2 FVKESK. The DNA of the CDR3 is TGTGCCAGCAGCCAAAACCCCCAGGATGGCTACACCTTC. Its protein product is CASSQNPQDGYTF.

Notes on this clone: At one end the junction does not follow the germline gene, possibly because of a read error. This rearrangement joins TRBV7-2 to TRBJ2-7; possibly TRBD1 or TRBD2 for D (5 bases each). The germline CDR1 and CDR2 sequences are SGHTA and FQGNSA. The CDR3 contains 14 residues. This CDR3 is CASSLVGTSNEQYF. CDR3 DNA sequence: TGTGCCAGCAGCTTAGTCGGGACCTCCAACGAGCAGTACTTC. Together with reference TRBV7-2 and TRBJ2-7, the CDR3 gives the full variable domain: GAGVSQSPSNKVTEKGKDVELRCDPISGHTALYWYRQSLGQGLEFLIYFQGNSAPDKSGLPSDRFSAERTGGSVSTLTIQRTQQEDSAVYLCASSLVGTSNEQYFGPGTRLTVT.

V usage is TRBV6-1 and J usage is TRBJ2-5; maybe TRBD1 (5 bases). This CDR3 is built from 16 residues. Germline CDR1 MNHNS, CDR2 SASEGT. The V end was cut by 4 bases, the J end by 0 bases, with 15 bases between. CDR3 in amino acids: CASSVGRTLYQETQYF. The CDR3 nucleotides are TGTGCCAGCAGTGTGGGCCGGACATTGTACCAAGAGACCCAGTACTTC.

V is TRBV5-1 and J is TRBJ2-2; 13 positions agree with TRBD2. V was clipped by 2 bases and J by 0 bases; unmatched bases: 10. Germline V gives CDR1 SGHRS, CDR2 YFSETQ. The CDR3 extends over 20 amino acids. The CDR3 sequence: CASSLYPGLAGTTNTGELFF. For the CDR3, the DNA is TGCGCCAGCAGCTTATACCCGGGACTAGCGGGGACTACGAACACCGGGGAGCTGTTTTTT.

The CDR3: CASSSPSGEKLFF. The DNA for the CDR3 is TGTGCCAGCAGTTCTCCCTCGGGTGAAAAACTGTTTTTT. The rearrangement links TRBV6-6 to TRBJ1-4; D is uncertain. CDR1 and CDR2 (germline): MNHNY, SVGAGI (reference sequence). CDR3 size: 13 residues. V lost 4 bases and J lost 7, with 10 bases in between.

On this clone itself: Other DNA sequences of this sample code for an identical CDR3. J is TRBJ2-5 and V is TRBV5-1, with 12 bases identical to TRBD1. The CDR3 covers 16 residues. Germline values: CDR1 SGHRS, CDR2 YFSETQ. Trimming removed 4 bases from V and 0 bases from J; junction bases left unmatched: 4. The CDR3 sequence is CASSGGTGGYQETQYF. CDR3 DNA: TGCGCCAGCAGCGGGGGGACAGGGGGCTACCAAGAGACCCAGTACTTC.

The chain links TRBV7-6 to TRBJ2-3, with D possibly TRBD2 on 5 matching bases. CDR1 and CDR2 from the germline V gene are SGHVS and FNYEAQ. The ends were cut back, 4 bases at V and 3 bases at J, with 11 bases in the middle. The CDR3 spans 14 residues. The CDR3 spells CASSSRGRTDTQYF. The CDR3 nucleotides read TGTGCCAGCAGCTCCCGGGGTCGGACAGATACGCAGTATTTT.

The chain joins TRBV7-9 to TRBJ1-1; 7 nucleotides line up with TRBD1. This CDR3 comprises 15 residues. Trimming took 1 base from V and 6 from J; bases not matched to a gene: 8. Looked up from germline, CDR1 is SEHNR and CDR2 is FQNEAQ (reference sequence). The CDR3 is CASSLVYRGKPEAFF. DNA of the CDR3: TGTGCCAGCAGCTTAGTTTACAGGGGAAAGCCTGAAGCTTTCTTT.

The V gene is TRBV5-5, the J gene TRBJ1-1; 8 bases line up with TRBD1. This CDR3 contains 14 residues. Per germline, CDR1 SGHKS and CDR2 YYEKEE (reference sequence). V trimming: 4 bases; J trimming: 2 bases; junction bases outside the gene matches: 4. This chain's CDR3 is CASSKGQGNTEAFF. The CDR3 region has the DNA TGTGCCAGCAGCAAAGGACAGGGAAACACTGAAGCTTTCTTT.

The chain carries TRBV9 and TRBJ1-4; D not certain. The CDR3 runs 15 residues. The germline V gene has CDR1 SGDLS and CDR2 YYNGEE. Trimming shortened V by 6 bases and J by 8 bases, and 20 bases separated the two germline ends. The CDR3 loop reads CASTPGGNLHEKLFF. The CDR3 DNA reads as TGTGCCAGCACCCCGGGCGGGAACTTACACGAAAAACTGTTTTTT. Using reference TRBV9 and TRBJ1-4 for the parts outside the CDR3, the full variable domain is DSGVTQTPKHLITATGQRVTLRCSPRSGDLSVYWYQQSLDQGLQFLIQYYNGEERAKGNILERFSAQQFPDLHSELNLSSLELGDSALYFCASTPGGNLHEKLFFGSGTQLSVL.

This chain links TRBV5-1 with TRBJ2-1, with 11 bases matching TRBD2. Losses at the gene ends were 3 bases for V and 7 bases for J; bases not matched to a gene: 6. The V gene's germline CDR1 is SGHRS and CDR2 YFSETQ. There are 15 residues in the CDR3. CDR3 in DNA: TGCGCCAGCAGCTCATTAGCGGGGGGGCGGAATGAGCAGTTCTTC. Translation: CASSSLAGGRNEQFF.

The chain joins TRBV7-8 to TRBJ2-1; no firm D call. Per the germline V gene, CDR1 is SGHVS and CDR2 is FQNEAQ. This CDR3 comprises 12 residues. V lost 1 base to trimming and J lost 7 bases, with 5 bases between them. The CDR3 DNA reads TGTGCCAGCAGCTTAGTACCAAATGAGCAGTTCTTC. Translation gives CASSLVPNEQFF.

This clone was counted only a few times. The chain carries TRBV11-2 and TRBJ2-2; D remains ambiguous. CDR1 SGHAT and CDR2 FQNNGV come from the germline V gene. CDR3 length equals 12 residues. The germline V and J ends were trimmed by 5 bases and 3 bases, with 4 bases remaining between them. CDR3 nucleotides: TGTGCCAGCAGCCACTACACCGGGGAGCTGTTTTTT. Its translation is CASSHYTGELFF.

The chain is built from TRBV5-6 and TRBJ1-1; D remains ambiguous. The CDR3 totals 15 residues. Germline values: CDR1 SGHDT, CDR2 YYEEEE. V was cut by 0 bases and J by 1 base, with 10 bases left in between. CDR3 DNA sequence: TGTGCCAGCAGCTTGGATTATTGGGAGAACACTGAAGCTTTCTTT. As protein: CASSLDYWENTEAFF.

The chain employs TRBV18 and TRBJ2-1; weak D call: TRBD1 (5 bases). Germline CDR1 and CDR2: KGHSH and LQKENI. The length of the CDR3 is 14 residues. Trimming shortened V by 3 bases and J by 5 bases, and 11 bases separated the two germline ends. CDR3 sequence reads: CASSPTIQDNEQFF. In DNA form, the CDR3 reads TGTGCCAGCTCACCTACAATACAGGACAATGAGCAGTTCTTC.

This chain uses TRBV5-4 with TRBJ2-5; D is perhaps TRBD2 (7 bases). The germline gives CDR1 SGHNT, CDR2 YYREEE (reference sequence). V shed 0 bases and J shed 4 bases, with 13 bases lying between them. CDR3 length: 15 amino acids. Written as DNA, the CDR3 is TGTGCCAGCAGCTTGGTGGGGGGGCGGCGAGAGACCCAGTACTTC. This sequence encodes CASSLVGGRRETQYF.

The rearrangement links TRBV5-4 to TRBJ1-6; TRBD1 matches at 7 bases. This CDR3 has 14 amino acids. The germline gives CDR1 SGHNT, CDR2 YYREEE (reference sequence). Germline trimming cut 6 bases from V and 6 bases from J; bases unmatched to any gene: 6. The CDR3: CASTPRDSNSPLHF. The CDR3 nucleotides are TGTGCCAGCACCCCCCGGGACAGTAATTCACCCCTCCACTTT.

This rearrangement joins TRBV15 to TRBJ2-3; D is unclear. The V gene's germline CDR1 is LNHNV and CDR2 YYDKDF (reference sequence). CDR3 length: 14 residues. V lost 5 bases and J lost 1, with 10 bases in between. The CDR3 region has the DNA TGTGCCACCAGCCTTCCCCAGGGCACAGATACGCAGTATTTT. This codes for CATSLPQGTDTQYF. The entire variable domain, with the rest obtained from reference TRBV15 and TRBJ2-3, is as follows: DAMVIQNPRYQVTQFGKPVTLSCSQTLNHNVMYWYQQKSSQAPKLLFHYYDKDFNNEADTPDNFQSRRPNTSFCFLDIRSPGLGDTAMYLCATSLPQGTDTQYFGPGTRLTVL.

J is TRBJ2-2 and V is TRBV4-3, with 7 bases matching TRBD1. From germline, CDR1 is LGHNA and CDR2 YSLEER. This CDR3 region has 16 residues. J lost 6 bases, V lost 4 bases, and 11 bases had no gene match. The CDR3: CASSPRGGELAGELFF. The CDR3 nucleotides are TGCGCCAGCAGCCCTCGAGGGGGCGAACTGGCCGGGGAGCTGTTTTTT.

The chain has TRBV30 and TRBJ1-2; tentatively, D is TRBD1 (6 bases). The V end lost 2 bases, the J end lost 8 bases, and 15 bases lay between the germline ends. Per germline, CDR1 GTSNPN and CDR2 SVGIG (reference sequence). The CDR3 loop spans 13 amino acids. The CDR3, as DNA: TGTGCCTGGAGTACCCGCAGGGGTTACGGCTACACCTTC. Translating it yields CAWSTRRGYGYTF.

This rearrangement joins TRBV2 to TRBJ2-2; TRBD2 aligns across 12 bases. Trimming at V came to 5 bases and at J to 2 bases, leaving 15 bases not matched to a gene. The CDR3 extends over 20 amino acids. CDR1 SNHLY and CDR2 FYNNEI come from the germline V gene. This CDR3 reads CASSPPIGLAGGRNTGELFF. In DNA, the CDR3 is TGTGCCAGCAGTCCTCCTATCGGGCTAGCGGGGGGGAGAAACACCGGGGAGCTGTTTTTT.

This chain links TRBV6-1 with TRBJ2-1, with D possibly TRBD1 on 6 matching bases. Germline V gives CDR1 MNHNS, CDR2 SASEGT. This CDR3 comprises 13 residues. Trimming took off 6 bases at V and 7 bases at J, with 13 bases between the two ends. CDR3 nucleotides: TGTGCCAGCAGATCCAGCACAGGGAATGAGCAGTTCTTC. Its translation: CASRSSTGNEQFF.

The chain links TRBV5-1 to TRBJ2-1, with 7 nucleotides matching TRBD1. Germline trimming cut 4 bases from V and 1 base from J; bases unmatched to any gene: 11. This CDR3 comprises 17 residues. The V gene's germline CDR1 is SGHRS and CDR2 YFSETQ. The CDR3 spells CASSPTLTGKSYNEQFF. In DNA form, the CDR3 reads TGCGCCAGCAGCCCAACCCTGACAGGGAAATCCTACAATGAGCAGTTCTTC.

The V and J genes are TRBV4-2 and TRBJ2-5, with D uncertain. V dropped 4 bases and J dropped 0 bases, with 9 bases sitting between them. Germline V CDR1 and CDR2: LGHNA, YNFKEQ. CDR3 length: 14 residues. CDR3 coding DNA: TGTGCCAGCAGCCTCCAACTCCACCAAGAGACCCAGTACTTC. Protein: CASSLQLHQETQYF.

This clone appeared once. CDR3 in DNA: TGTGCCAGCAGCTTAGGCAGGGTTGGACGTAATCAGCCCCAGCATTTT. It translates to CASSLGRVGRNQPQHF. This rearrangement joins TRBV7-9 to TRBJ1-5, with D possibly matching TRBD1 (5 bases). In germline, CDR1 is SEHNR, CDR2 FQNEAQ (reference sequence). Trimming took 1 base from V and 4 from J, leaving 14 bases between them. CDR3 length: 16 residues.